The clone carrying this T cell receptor beta chain was detected ten times or more. Its antigen remains unknown. This sample is part of a study of beta chain features in type 1 diabetes. Study-level background: Comparable age, gender and cell yields were observed in patients relative to healthy donors. General study findings and limits: Sequencing of cDNA might inflate the share of cells that strongly express TCR. People with Type 1 diabetes carried modestly yet significantly shorter TCRB CDR3s in all four CD4+ subsets. Small HLA sub-analyses could not settle whether HLA shapes TCRB rearrangement.

Since all of the isolated RNA was reverse transcribed, expressed TCRB transcripts were what got sequenced. Sequencing used immunoSEQ multiplex PCR; TCRdb keeps in-frame clones, though not all of them. Altogether about 340,000 clones are present, approximately 9.7% being singletons, with the ten largest covering approximately 1%. The V gene lost 0 bases and the J gene lost 10 bases, with 16 bases spanning the gap. The CDR3 covers 15 residues. The sample taken for sequencing was central memory CD4+ T cells from blood. The genes are TRBV23-1 and TRBJ2-1, with D possibly matching TRBD1 (5 bases). TRBV23-1 is flagged as an ORF with uncertain function. The TCR sequence derives from a man aged 25 to 45 with type 1 diabetes. CDR3 region: CASSQSKQAPSEQFF. CDR3 bases: TGCGCCAGCAGTCAATCGAAACAGGCCCCCTCGGAGCAGTTCTTC.